One sample yielded the 32 T cell receptor beta chains listed below, sequenced in a study of cytomegalovirus exposure and HLA in healthy donors. The repertoire was sequenced with immunoSEQ multiplex PCR; TCRdb's copy has only in-frame clones and lacks some. The table has fewer than 70,000 clones, 95% to 96% seen once. Input material: PBMCs. Receptor source: a man between 18 and 29 years old in good health and CMV-seronegative.

The V gene is TRBV11-3, the J gene TRBJ2-1, with 12 positions matching TRBD2. From germline, CDR1 is SGHNT and CDR2 YENEEA. This CDR3 is 18 amino acids long. The J segment lost 4 bases and the V segment lost 5 bases, leaving 12 bases of the junction unmatched. The CDR3 region is CASSPVPGLAGPYNEQFF. DNA of the CDR3: TGTGCCAGCAGCCCCGTCCCGGGACTAGCGGGTCCTTACAATGAGCAGTTCTTC.

This clone showed up just a few times. CDR3 loop: CASSSLVRGSYNEQFF. CDR3 nucleotides: TGTGCCAGCAGTTCCCTAGTACGGGGCTCCTACAATGAGCAGTTCTTC. J is TRBJ2-1 and V is TRBV27, with D tentatively TRBD2 (5 bases). The CDR3 totals 16 residues. V was clipped by 4 bases and J by 0 bases, with 13 bases between them. Germline V CDR1 and CDR2: MNHEY, SMNVEV (reference sequence).

V is TRBV11-3 and J is TRBJ1-4, with 7 bases identical to TRBD1. Trimming took 6 bases from V and 8 from J; bases not matched to a gene: 6. CDR3 length: 13 residues. Germline V gene data show CDR1 as SGHNT and CDR2 as YENEEA. CDR3 protein: CASRRRTGEKLFF. Written as DNA, the CDR3 is TGTGCCAGCAGACGACGGACAGGCGAAAAACTGTTTTTT.

This chain joins TRBV4-2 and TRBJ2-1; D gene ambiguous. This CDR3 region has 17 residues. The germline gives CDR1 LGHNA, CDR2 YNFKEQ. V was clipped by 1 base and J by 0 bases, with 13 bases between them. This chain's CDR3 is CASSQGAAASSYNEQFF. The CDR3 bases are TGTGCCAGCAGCCAAGGTGCTGCGGCGAGCTCCTACAATGAGCAGTTCTTC.

The chain joins TRBV10-2 to TRBJ2-7; tentatively, D is TRBD1 (5 bases). The CDR3 covers 13 residues. CDR1 WSHSY and CDR2 SAAADI come from the germline V gene. V shed 8 bases and J shed 2 bases, with 13 bases lying between them. CDR3 bases: TGCGCCAGCTCGAAGGGGCTCCCCTACGAGCAGTACTTC. Amino acid sequence: CASSKGLPYEQYF.

The chain has TRBV11-2 and TRBJ2-7; the D gene is possibly TRBD2 (5 bases). Germline CDR1 and CDR2: SGHAT and FQNNGV. The CDR3 is 13 residues long. V lost 1 base and J 3 bases, leaving 7 bases between the germline ends. The CDR3 protein is CASSLVEGYEQYF. CDR3 DNA sequence: TGTGCCAGCAGCTTAGTTGAGGGCTACGAGCAGTACTTC. The variable domain in full, completed from reference TRBV11-2 and TRBJ2-7, reads EAGVAQSPRYKIIEKRQSVAFWCNPISGHATLYWYQQILGQGPKLLIQFQNNGVVDDSQLPKDRFSAERLKGVDSTLKIQPAKLEDSAVYLCASSLVEGYEQYFGPGTRLTVT.

The chain links TRBV7-3 to TRBJ2-1, with D uncertain. CDR3 length: 13 residues. Per germline, CDR1 SGHTA and CDR2 FQGTGA. V lost 4 bases to trimming and J lost 7 bases, with 11 bases between them. CDR3 residues: CASSSLKRNEQFF. CDR3 DNA sequence: TGTGCCAGCAGCTCGTTAAAGAGGAATGAGCAGTTCTTC.

The chain couples TRBV5-5 to TRBJ2-7; 8 nucleotides agree with TRBD1. The CDR3 extends over 14 amino acids. V lost 6 bases and J lost 2; bases outside the gene matches: 7. Looked up from germline, CDR1 is SGHKS and CDR2 is YYEKEE (reference sequence). In nucleotides, the CDR3 is TGTGCCAGCACCGACGGACAGGGAGCCTACGAGCAGTACTTC. It is translated as CASTDGQGAYEQYF.

This rearrangement joins TRBV7-3 to TRBJ2-3, with TRBD2 identical over 11 bases. V shed 2 bases, J shed 6 bases, and the junction held 7 bases outside the gene matches. Germline CDR1 is SGHTA and CDR2 is FQGTGA. The CDR3 is 16 amino acids. The CDR3, as DNA: TGTGCCAGCAGCTTATGGACTAGCGGGCCCCGGGATACGCAGTATTTT. Its translation: CASSLWTSGPRDTQYF.

The genes are TRBV5-1 and TRBJ2-2; weak D call: TRBD1 (7 bases). Germline V gene data show CDR1 as SGHRS and CDR2 as YFSETQ. This CDR3 region has 17 residues. V shed 0 bases and J shed 3 bases, with 15 bases lying between them. This CDR3 is CASSLARGVEYTGELFF. Here the CDR3 DNA reads TGCGCCAGCAGCTTGGCCAGGGGGGTCGAGTACACCGGGGAGCTGTTTTTT.

The gene calls are TRBV5-5 and TRBJ2-3; 9 nucleotides match TRBD2. V was clipped by 3 bases and J by 2 bases; unmatched bases: 7. This CDR3 has 16 amino acids. Germline V gives CDR1 SGHKS, CDR2 YYEKEE (reference sequence). The CDR3, as DNA: TGTGCCAGCAGCTCCTTAGCGGGAGCGCCCACAGATACGCAGTATTTT. Protein product: CASSSLAGAPTDTQYF.

This clone was seen a single time. The chain links TRBV5-6 to TRBJ2-1; TRBD2 matches at 7 bases. V lost 3 bases, J lost 5 bases, and 17 bases stayed unmatched. This CDR3 comprises 18 residues. Germline CDR1 reads SGHDT; CDR2 reads YYEEEE. The CDR3 loop reads CASSSVKVRELANNEQFF. The DNA of the CDR3 is TGTGCCAGCAGCTCGGTAAAAGTTCGGGAACTAGCGAACAATGAGCAGTTCTTC.

CDR3 sequence: CASSVAAGAYNEQFF. DNA for the CDR3: TGTGCCAGCAGCGTAGCGGCGGGAGCCTACAATGAGCAGTTCTTC. The chain joins TRBV9 to TRBJ2-1; TRBD2 aligns across 7 bases. CDR3 size: 15 residues. After removal of 0 bases from V and 2 bases from J, the junction contained 2 bases not matched to a gene. From germline, CDR1 is SGDLS and CDR2 YYNGEE. Complete variable domain (other parts from reference TRBV9 and TRBJ2-1): DSGVTQTPKHLITATGQRVTLRCSPRSGDLSVYWYQQSLDQGLQFLIQYYNGEERAKGNILERFSAQQFPDLHSELNLSSLELGDSALYFCASSVAAGAYNEQFFGPGTRLTVL.

The J gene is TRBJ2-7, the V gene TRBV5-1; possibly TRBD1 for D (7 bases). The CDR3 runs 15 residues. The V gene's germline CDR1 is SGHRS and CDR2 YFSETQ. V dropped 3 bases and J dropped 5 bases, with 18 bases sitting between them. CDR3 sequence (DNA): TGCGCCAGCAGCTGGTCGAACAGGGGAGGTGACGAGCAGTACTTC. Translation gives CASSWSNRGGDEQYF.

The chain couples TRBV19 to TRBJ2-7; TRBD1 might be the D (5 bases). Trimming removed 6 bases from V and 2 bases from J, with 20 bases in between. The germline gives CDR1 LNHDA, CDR2 SQIVND (reference sequence). The CDR3 is 16 amino acids. CDR3 residues: CASSIFQGSVPYEQYF. DNA for the CDR3: TGTGCCAGTAGCATTTTCCAGGGTAGTGTTCCCTACGAGCAGTACTTC.

The J gene is TRBJ2-1, the V gene TRBV30; tentatively, D is TRBD2 (5 bases). Trimming pared 5 bases from V and 6 bases from J, leaving 8 bases between. The CDR3 runs 11 residues. CDR1 and CDR2 (germline): GTSNPN, SVGIG (reference sequence). The CDR3 region is CAWGSVNEQFF. Written as DNA, the CDR3 is TGTGCCTGGGGGAGCGTCAATGAGCAGTTCTTC.

This clone was recorded a few times. The rearrangement joins TRBV4-2 to TRBJ1-1; unclear D gene. The V gene lost 1 base and the J gene lost 5 bases, with 11 bases spanning the gap. The CDR3 is 14 amino acids. CDR1 and CDR2 (germline): LGHNA, YNFKEQ. CDR3 sequence (DNA): TGTGCCAGCAGCCAAGGAGCCACGGGGACTGAAGCTTTCTTT. Translation gives CASSQGATGTEAFF.

The count of this clone is one. The chain recombines TRBV30 with TRBJ2-7; TRBD1 matches at 8 bases. The CDR3 is 12 amino acids. The trim removed 4 bases at V and 4 bases at J, leaving 3 bases unmatched. Per germline, CDR1 GTSNPN and CDR2 SVGIG (reference sequence). The CDR3 DNA follows: TGTGCCTGGAACAGGGGGGAATACGAGCAGTACTTC. Translating gives CAWNRGEYEQYF. Looking up the rest from reference TRBV30 and TRBJ2-7 gives the full variable domain: SQTIHQWPATLVQPVGSPLSLECTVEGTSNPNLYWYRQAAGRGLQLLFYSVGIGQISSEVPQNLSASRPQDRQFILSSKKLLLSDSGFYLCAWNRGEYEQYFGPGTRLTVT.

The chain employs TRBV28 and TRBJ2-7, with 8 bases fitting TRBD2. CDR3 length: 15 amino acids. V was clipped by 1 base and J by 2 bases; unmatched bases: 4. Germline V gene data show CDR1 as MDHEN and CDR2 as SYDVKM. The CDR3, as DNA: TGTGCCAGCAGTTTATTAGCGGGACGCCCCTACGAGCAGTACTTC. As protein: CASSLLAGRPYEQYF.

This clone has only one observation. This chain connects TRBV28 to TRBJ2-2, with D maybe TRBD2 (6 bases). The V and J ends lost 8 bases and 1 base respectively, with 14 bases between them. The germline CDR1 and CDR2 sequences are MDHEN and SYDVKM. This CDR3 comprises 15 residues. CDR3 residues: CASGSPGVNTGELFF. The CDR3 nucleotides are TGTGCCAGCGGATCACCGGGGGTGAACACCGGGGAGCTGTTTTTT.

The rearrangement joins TRBV19 to TRBJ1-5, with a tentative D call TRBD1 (5 bases). Trimming removed 3 bases from V and 4 bases from J, with 10 bases in between. The CDR3 has 14 amino acids. Germline V gene data show CDR1 as LNHDA and CDR2 as SQIVND (reference sequence). The DNA for the CDR3 is TGTGCCAGTAGTATTTTCGACAGTAATCAGCCCCAGCATTTT. Its translation is CASSIFDSNQPQHF.

J is TRBJ2-1 and V is TRBV5-6; D ambiguous. The V end was cut by 0 bases, the J end by 1 base, with 5 bases between. The CDR3 is 14 residues long. Germline CDR1 reads SGHDT; CDR2 reads YYEEEE. CDR3: CASSLGQSYNEQFF. CDR3 bases: TGTGCCAGCAGCTTGGGGCAATCCTACAATGAGCAGTTCTTC.

This chain joins TRBV4-2 and TRBJ2-7; 10 bases are a match to TRBD1. Germline V gene data show CDR1 as LGHNA and CDR2 as YNFKEQ. The CDR3 covers 17 residues. After removal of 0 bases from V and 3 bases from J, the junction contained 8 bases not matched to a gene. DNA for the CDR3: TGTGCCAGCAGCCAAGATCGATCGGGACAGGGGAGCTACGAGCAGTACTTC. Its protein is CASSQDRSGQGSYEQYF.

The V call is TRBV7-8, the J call TRBJ2-2, with D hard to call. Trimming removed 0 bases from V and 6 bases from J, with 11 bases in between. Germline assignment: CDR1 SGHVS and CDR2 FQNEAQ. CDR3 length: 15 residues. The CDR3 spells CASSLANAVSGELFF. The DNA for the CDR3 is TGTGCCAGCAGCTTAGCCAACGCGGTATCCGGGGAGCTGTTTTTT.

The rearrangement uses TRBV4-3 and TRBJ2-1; possibly TRBD2 for D (5 bases). This CDR3 has 14 amino acids. V lost 4 bases and J 7 bases, leaving 14 bases between the germline ends. Germline loops: CDR1 LGHNA, CDR2 YSLEER. The CDR3 coding sequence is TGCGCCAGCAGCCTCGGGCTAGCCGAGAATGAGCAGTTCTTC. Translated, it gives CASSLGLAENEQFF.

The chain employs TRBV5-1 and TRBJ2-1, with 9 bases aligning to TRBD2. Trimming cost V 3 bases and J 3 bases; bases outside gene matches: 7. The CDR3 has 16 residues. CDR1 and CDR2 from the germline V gene are SGHRS and YFSETQ. CDR3 region: CASSSLAGALYNEQFF. The CDR3 bases are TGCGCCAGCAGCTCCTTAGCGGGAGCGCTCTACAATGAGCAGTTCTTC. The full variable domain, its missing parts supplied by reference TRBV5-1 and TRBJ2-1, is KAGVTQTPRYLIKTRGQQVTLSCSPISGHRSVSWYQQTPGQGLQFLFEYFSETQRNKGNFPGRFSGRQFSNSRSEMNVSTLELGDSALYLCASSSLAGALYNEQFFGPGTRLTVL.

The rearrangement joins TRBV5-5 to TRBJ2-7; D is ambiguous. CDR1 is SGHKS and CDR2 is YYEKEE in the germline V gene (reference sequence). Trimming took 2 bases from V and 1 from J, leaving 7 bases between them. This CDR3 region has 13 residues. CDR3 coding DNA: TGTGCCAGCAGCTTACAGTCATCCTACGAGCAGTACTTC. It specifies CASSLQSSYEQYF.

The count of this clone is one. V usage is TRBV4-1 and J usage is TRBJ1-1, with 7 bases matching TRBD1. V gave up 4 bases and J gave up 10 bases; unmatched junction bases: 18. CDR3 length: 16 amino acids. CDR1 is MGHRA, CDR2 YSYEKL, per germline. This chain's CDR3 is CASSPRRGGLGTRAFF. The DNA of the CDR3 is TGCGCCAGCAGCCCCCGAAGAGGGGGCCTCGGTACTCGAGCTTTCTTT.

This clone appeared a single time. The chain employs TRBV28 and TRBJ2-7; 11 bases map to TRBD2. The ends lost 3 bases at V and 2 bases at J; junction bases unmatched: 3. From germline, CDR1 is MDHEN and CDR2 SYDVKM. The CDR3 has 15 residues. As DNA, the CDR3 is TGTGCCAGCAGTTTTAGACTAGCGGGAACCTACGAGCAGTACTTC. Translating it yields CASSFRLAGTYEQYF.

The chain is built from TRBV7-8 and TRBJ2-7; 8 bases line up with TRBD2. Germline loops: CDR1 SGHVS, CDR2 FQNEAQ. The CDR3 is 14 residues long. V was clipped by 5 bases and J by 5 bases; unmatched bases: 8. Here the CDR3 reads CASSRGLVEDEQYF. In nucleotides, the CDR3 is TGTGCCAGCAGCCGGGGACTAGTGGAGGACGAGCAGTACTTC.

The V gene is TRBV21-1, the J gene TRBJ1-1. TRBV21-1 is a listed pseudogene. This CDR3 is built from 13 residues. CDR3 sequence reads: CASSKFIRYVPFF. Written as DNA, the CDR3 is TGTGCCAGCAGCAAATTTATCCGGTACGTGCCTTTCTTT.

A single count supports this clone. The chain has TRBV7-9 and TRBJ1-3; 7 bases fit TRBD1. The germline CDR1 and CDR2 sequences are SEHNR and FQNEAQ (reference sequence). The V and J ends lost 5 bases and 5 bases, in that order; junction bases with no gene match: 12. The CDR3 totals 16 residues. CDR3 loop: CASSPSTGEFRNTIYF. The CDR3 DNA reads TGTGCCAGCAGCCCCAGTACAGGGGAATTCCGAAACACCATATATTTT.